This TCR beta chain was recorded in a study of T-cell reconstitution after alpha-beta-depleted transplantation in children. Unmatched junction bases numbered 1, after V lost 2 bases and J lost 3 bases. CDR1 LNHDA and CDR2 SQIVND come from the germline V gene (reference sequence). The CDR3 sequence is 14 residues long. This clonotype showed up many times. TCRbeta library construction was performed incorporating unique molecular identifiers. TCRdb reprocessed the PCR reads with MiXCR, giving one entry per CDR3 protein. The repertoire holds more than 150,000 distinct CDR3 sequences, 6.5% to 7.5% seen once, with around 2.7% in the top ten.

The chain couples TRBV19 to TRBJ2-1; 7 bases match TRBD1. The source was PBMCs from the stem cell graft donor, collected from the stem cell graft. The clonotype was recovered from a human donor who donated a stem cell graft to a child with Wiskott-Aldrich syndrome. CDR3 sequence: CASSIRDSYNEQFF. The CDR3, as DNA: TGTGCCAGTAGTATAAGGGACAGCTACAATGAGCAGTTCTTC.